One TCR beta chain is described in this entry. This entry comes from a study of control samples from healthy donors and cancer patients. TCRdb's copy holds only in-frame clones and misses some; the assay was immunoSEQ multiplex PCR. The table includes about 39,000 clones, less than 90% detected once. Material: blood. The clonotype was recovered from a man aged 60 to 75 in good health.

The CDR3 here is CASSPTGPSYNEQFF. In DNA, the CDR3 is TGTGCCAGCAGTCCGACAGGGCCCTCCTACAATGAGCAGTTCTTC. The rearrangement uses TRBV6-2 or TRBV6-3 and TRBJ2-1; 7 bases line up with TRBD1. The CDR3 covers 15 residues. CDR1 MNHEY and CDR2 SVGEGT come from the germline V gene. V dropped 5 bases and J dropped 0; count of bases not matched to a gene: 4.